The 14 T cell receptor beta chains reported below all come from one sample, sequenced in a study of T cell responses to AZD1222 COVID-19 vaccine. TCRdb keeps only in-frame clones here, not all; method: immunoSEQ multiplex PCR. The sample contains under 200,000 clones, 87% of which appear only once. The sample consisted of peripheral blood, taken 28 days after the second AZD1222 dose. The receptor source for this set is an adult who received the AZD1222 COVID-19 vaccine.

V gene TRBV13 combines with J gene TRBJ2-3, with 10 bases that match TRBD2. The CDR3 is 19 amino acids. Trimming at V came to 1 base and at J to 0 bases, leaving 10 bases not matched to a gene. Looked up from germline, CDR1 is PRHDT and CDR2 is FYEKMQ (reference sequence). The CDR3 loop is CASSLVPAGGPWSTDTQYF. DNA of the CDR3: TGTGCCAGCAGCTTAGTACCAGCGGGGGGGCCTTGGAGCACAGATACGCAGTATTTT.

The genes are TRBV19 and TRBJ2-7; D gene ambiguous. The CDR3 is made up of 11 amino acids. The germline V and J ends were trimmed by 4 bases and 3 bases, with 4 bases remaining between them. Per germline, CDR1 LNHDA and CDR2 SQIVND (reference sequence). CDR3 sequence (DNA): TGTGCCAGTAGTAGTCGCTACGAGCAGTACTTC. The encoded protein is CASSSRYEQYF.

The chain combines TRBV4-2 with TRBJ1-4; 8 bases match TRBD1. V was clipped by 3 bases and J by 5 bases; unmatched bases: 11. This CDR3 has 17 residues. The V gene's germline CDR1 is LGHNA and CDR2 YNFKEQ. CDR3 amino acids: CASSQDLNRGGNEKLFF. The CDR3 nucleotides read TGTGCCAGCAGCCAGGACCTGAACAGGGGGGGGAATGAAAAACTGTTTTTT.

This chain's CDR3 is CASSLTGTGGTEAFF. In DNA, the CDR3 is TGTGCCAGCAGCCTAACCGGGACAGGGGGCACTGAAGCTTTCTTT. The chain is built from TRBV7-8 and TRBJ1-1; 11 bases are a match to TRBD1. CDR1 and CDR2 (germline): SGHVS, FQNEAQ. This CDR3 is 15 amino acids long. V lost 5 bases, J lost 4 bases, and 6 bases stayed unmatched.

The V gene is TRBV3-1 (or the pseudogene TRBV3-2), the J gene TRBJ1-2; TRBD1 matches at 10 bases. V dropped 2 bases and J dropped 7; count of bases not matched to a gene: 4. CDR1 is LGHDT and CDR2 is YNNKEL in the germline V gene (reference sequence). The CDR3 extends over 14 amino acids. CDR3 residues: CASSQWTGGFGYTF. The DNA of the CDR3 is TGTGCCAGCAGCCAATGGACAGGGGGGTTTGGCTACACCTTC.

The CDR3 sequence is CASSGTSGDYNEQFF. The CDR3 DNA sequence: TGTGCCAGCAGCGGGACTAGCGGAGACTACAATGAGCAGTTCTTC. The chain is built from TRBV9 and TRBJ2-1; 10 bases fit TRBD2. CDR3 length equals 15 residues. CDR1 and CDR2 from the germline V gene are SGDLS and YYNGEE. J lost 3 bases, V lost 3 bases, and 3 bases had no gene match.

This CDR3 is CAIRVGMNTEAFF. DNA of the CDR3: TGTGCCATCAGGGTCGGGATGAACACTGAAGCTTTCTTT. The chain has TRBV10-3 and TRBJ1-1; D call uncertain. Germline CDR1 reads ENHRY; CDR2 reads SYGVKD. V gave up 6 bases and J gave up 0 bases, with 8 bases separating them. This CDR3 comprises 13 residues.

The rearrangement uses TRBV27 and TRBJ2-1, with 8 bases that match TRBD2. The CDR3 extends over 11 amino acids. Germline assignment: CDR1 MNHEY and CDR2 SMNVEV (reference sequence). Trimming removed 7 bases from V and 9 bases from J; junction bases left unmatched: 2. The CDR3 is CASNRGGEQFF. CDR3 nucleotide sequence: TGTGCCAGCAACCGGGGGGGTGAGCAGTTCTTC.

The rearrangement links TRBV6-1 to TRBJ1-5; 9 bases fit TRBD1. V was clipped by 2 bases and J by 6 bases; unmatched bases: 5. CDR1 MNHNS and CDR2 SASEGT come from the germline V gene. CDR3 size: 15 residues. CDR3 region: CASSEPGTGSQPQHF. In DNA form, the CDR3 reads TGTGCCAGCAGTGAACCGGGGACAGGGAGTCAGCCCCAGCATTTT.

The chain carries TRBV3-1 (or the pseudogene TRBV3-2) and TRBJ1-2; D gene uncertain. V was shortened by 1 base and J by 5 bases, with 11 bases between the two germline ends. This CDR3 region has 14 residues. The V gene's germline CDR1 is LGHDT and CDR2 YNNKEL (reference sequence). CDR3 DNA sequence: TGTGCCAGCAGCCAAGCGGCAGACGGATATGGCTACACCTTC. The encoded protein is CASSQAADGYGYTF.

The J gene is TRBJ1-2, the V gene TRBV4-1, with 10 nucleotides matching TRBD1. Germline V gives CDR1 MGHRA, CDR2 YSYEKL. CDR3 length: 13 amino acids. The V gene end was trimmed by 1 base and the J gene end by 10 bases; junction bases not matched to a gene: 3. The CDR3 protein is CASSQATGGDYTF. The CDR3 DNA sequence: TGCGCCAGCAGCCAAGCGACAGGGGGCGACTACACCTTC.

This clone was counted between two and nine times. The chain uses TRBV6-1 and TRBJ2-1; 7 bases line up with TRBD1. The ends lost 0 bases at V and 4 bases at J; junction bases unmatched: 3. There are 15 residues in the CDR3. CDR1 MNHNS and CDR2 SASEGT come from the germline V gene. The CDR3 DNA reads TGTGCCAGCAGTGAAGCAGGGGGCACGTACAATGAGCAGTTCTTC. Residues: CASSEAGGTYNEQFF.

This clone is a singleton in its sample. The rearrangement links TRBV4-3 to TRBJ2-2; D remains ambiguous. Trimming took off 0 bases at V and 0 bases at J, with 8 bases between the two ends. CDR1 and CDR2 (germline): LGHNA, YSLEER. The CDR3 spans 16 residues. In DNA, the CDR3 is TGCGCCAGCAGCCAAGAGGTACAGTCGAACACCGGGGAGCTGTTTTTT. It encodes CASSQEVQSNTGELFF.

The chain has TRBV10-3 and TRBJ1-3; D might be TRBD1 (6 bases). CDR3 length: 14 residues. With 10 bases removed from V and 0 bases from J, the gap between germline ends came to 13 bases. Germline V lookup: CDR1 ENHRY, CDR2 SYGVKD. The CDR3 here is CATHSQGSGNTIYF. The CDR3 region has the DNA TGTGCCACCCACTCACAGGGCTCTGGAAACACCATATATTTT.